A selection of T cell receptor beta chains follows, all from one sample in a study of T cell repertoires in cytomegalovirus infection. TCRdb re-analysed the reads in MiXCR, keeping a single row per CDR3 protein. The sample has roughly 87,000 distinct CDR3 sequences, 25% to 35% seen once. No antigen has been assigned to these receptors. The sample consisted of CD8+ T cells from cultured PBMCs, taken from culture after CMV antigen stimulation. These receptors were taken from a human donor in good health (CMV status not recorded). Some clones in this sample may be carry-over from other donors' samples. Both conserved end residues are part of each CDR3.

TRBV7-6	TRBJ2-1	CASSRGGGEQFF
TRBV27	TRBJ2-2	CASSLSALAGGPIGELFF
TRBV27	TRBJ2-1	CASSSGVGNEQFF
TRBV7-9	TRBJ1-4	CASSLKISTTNEKLFF
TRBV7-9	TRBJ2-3	CASSLTTISGTGEGVDTQYF
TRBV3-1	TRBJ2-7	CASSQIKSGEQYF
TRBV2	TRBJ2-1	CASSGTSGGIYNEQFF
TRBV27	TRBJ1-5	CASSFEGLGQPQHF
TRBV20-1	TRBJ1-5	CSAERANNQPQHF
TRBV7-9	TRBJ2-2	CASTPGTGGLTGELFF
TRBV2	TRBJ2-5	CASSEALGGEDQETQYF
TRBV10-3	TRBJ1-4	CAISRQGGDEKLFF
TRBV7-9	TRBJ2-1	CASSLVGGAGNEQFF
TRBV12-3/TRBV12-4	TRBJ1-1	CASRGSTGISEAFF